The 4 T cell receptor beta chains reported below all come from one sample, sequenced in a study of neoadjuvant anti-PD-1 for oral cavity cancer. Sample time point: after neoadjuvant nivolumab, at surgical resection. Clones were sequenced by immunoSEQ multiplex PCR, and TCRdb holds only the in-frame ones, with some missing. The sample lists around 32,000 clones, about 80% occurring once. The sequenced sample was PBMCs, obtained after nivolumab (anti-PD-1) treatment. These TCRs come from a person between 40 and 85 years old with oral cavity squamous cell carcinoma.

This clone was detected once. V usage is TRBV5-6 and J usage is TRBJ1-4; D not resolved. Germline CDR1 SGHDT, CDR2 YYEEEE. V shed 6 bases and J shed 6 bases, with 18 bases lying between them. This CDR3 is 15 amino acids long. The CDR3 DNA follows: TGTGCCAGCAAATCGGGCGGACTCCTTGATGAAAAACTGTTTTTT. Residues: CASKSGGLLDEKLFF.

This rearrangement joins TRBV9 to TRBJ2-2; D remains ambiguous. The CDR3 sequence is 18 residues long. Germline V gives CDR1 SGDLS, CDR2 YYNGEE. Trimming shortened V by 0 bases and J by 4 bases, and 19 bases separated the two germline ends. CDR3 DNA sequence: TGTGCCAGCAGCGTAGCGTGGGGTGTAGGGCGCCTCACCGGGGAGCTGTTTTTT. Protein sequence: CASSVAWGVGRLTGELFF.

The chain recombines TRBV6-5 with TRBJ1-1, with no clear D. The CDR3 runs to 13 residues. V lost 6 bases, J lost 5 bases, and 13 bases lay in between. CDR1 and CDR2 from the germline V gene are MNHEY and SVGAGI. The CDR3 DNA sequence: TGTGCCAGCAGAGCGGACCTGGGGACTGAAGCTTTCTTT. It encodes CASRADLGTEAFF.

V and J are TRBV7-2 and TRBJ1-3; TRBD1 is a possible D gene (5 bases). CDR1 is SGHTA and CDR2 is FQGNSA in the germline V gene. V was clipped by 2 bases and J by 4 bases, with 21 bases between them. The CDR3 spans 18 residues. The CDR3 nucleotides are TGTGCCAGCAGCTTAAGGTCCCGGGCAGGGAAATTCGGAAACACCATATATTTT. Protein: CASSLRSRAGKFGNTIYF.